Included here is one T cell receptor beta chain sequence, with context. No cognate antigen has been identified for it. Per-base quality was not reported, and no clone a single base away is much larger than it. Based on the germline V gene, the CDR1 and CDR2 sequences are SGHRS and YFSETQ. The cysteine opens and the phenylalanine closes a CDR3 of 16 amino acids. The sequence is cut down to CDR3 DNA, 48 bases in frame from base 1. Trimming costs V 1 base and J 0 bases, and their ends lie 10 bases apart. One collaborating source in Seattle enrolled patients while the patients were actively infected and followed the patients over time throughout the course of disease. The collaborating institutions used their own protocols to collect whole blood in K2EDTA tubes. For TCRbeta analysis, collaborator samples were shipped as frozen whole blood, as isolated PBMCs, or as DNA extracted from either sample type.

The source of the sample is a study of blood T cell repertoires in COVID-19 (TCRdb year 2020). With regard to the full study: Samples covering the acute and convalescent phases of COVID-19 were provided by collaborators in the United States, Italy and Spain. The repertoires were released in a freely available public database meant as a resource for research on the immune response to SARS-CoV-2. Where available, HLA class I and class II types were taken from metadata supplied by the sample provider and were not determined by assay-based typing. Deeply sampled blood TCRbeta repertoires from subjects exposed to, actively infected with, or recovered from COVID-19 were included in the dataset. Nearly every sample came with metadata listing a de-identified subject ID, COVID-19 status, age in years and sex. The samples were drawn from the first 160 participants of the ongoing ImmuneRACE study and from 1,254 subjects provided by 6 global collaborators. The material from the prospective study consisted of cDNA or gDNA derived from T cells, B-cell-depleted T cells, or PBMCs. General findings and caveats noted by the study authors: Clinical and demographic metadata were provided uncurated, with the amount varying by source and participant.

TCRbeta CDR3 regions were amplified from genomic DNA using the immunoSEQ Assay, a bias-controlled multiplex PCR. As for how the authors treated the data: The number of nucleated cells in each sample was estimated by amplification of reference gene primers within the assay. Sequence reads were collapsed and filtered to measure the absolute abundance of every unique TCRbeta CDR3 rearrangement. For each sample, productive Simpson clonality was calculated as the square root of Simpson's diversity index across productive rearrangements. Here the immuneACCESS table is served through TCRdb, limited to in-frame sequences with V and J called. Missing clones are a known gap in these copies; in checked studies unresolved V genes cover under half, and the rest lacks a known reason. The DNA was the basis for D and trimming; V, J and clone size are from that table. This sample comprises about 180,000 clones, around nine tenths of them detected only once. The top ten clonotypes cover approximately 12% of the sample.

Sample: peripheral blood. The sequence links TRBV5-1 to TRBJ2-2, and TRBD1 may be the D gene, going by 5 matching bases. This TCR was sampled from a woman aged 70 to 79 with COVID-19, enrolled during active disease. The CDR3 corresponds to CASSLSGFANTGELFF. The DNA sequence follows: TGCGCCAGCAGCTTGTCAGGGTTCGCGAACACCGGGGAGCTGTTTTTT.